This TCR beta chain was recovered during a study of Graves' ophthalmopathy and Graves' hyperthyroidism. This clonotype was observed many times. Unmatched junction bases numbered 11, after V lost 2 bases and J lost 5 bases. The CDR3 consists of 15 residues. CDR1 is DFQATT and CDR2 is SNEGSKA in the germline V gene (reference sequence). Beta-chain TCR CDR3 regions were amplified from RNA transcripts. Amplification began with first-round RT-PCR using HTBI primers, then second-round multiplex PCR was performed. A single record per CDR3 protein comes from TCRdb applying MiXCR to the multiplex PCR reads. The table records approximately 160,000 distinct CDR3 sequences, 35% to 50% of them present only once.

The receptor was derived from a man aged 25-45 years with Graves' ophthalmopathy. Sequenced: peripheral blood. V is TRBV20-1 and J is TRBJ2-5; 7 bases are a match to TRBD2. CDR3 bases: TGCAGTGCTAGACCCTGGGAGGGAGAAGTGGAGACCCAGTACTTC. Amino acid sequence: CSARPWEGEVETQYF.